Shown below are 5 T cell receptor beta chains from a single sample sequenced in a study of blood T cell repertoires in COVID-19. The table came from immunoSEQ multiplex PCR; TCRdb's copy has only in-frame clones and leaves some out. This sample has over 400,000 clones, with roughly nine tenths found just once. Sequenced input: peripheral blood. The receptors here all came from a woman aged 45-60 years with COVID-19, enrolled during active disease.

This clone was observed a single time. The chain employs TRBV13 and TRBJ2-4; TRBD1 agrees at 9 bases. Germline trimming cut 5 bases from V and 6 bases from J; bases unmatched to any gene: 11. Germline V gives CDR1 PRHDT, CDR2 FYEKMQ (reference sequence). The CDR3 consists of 16 residues. CDR3 protein: CASSRRVTDRGNIQYF. In DNA, the CDR3 is TGTGCCAGCAGCCGCCGGGTCACGGACAGGGGAAACATTCAGTACTTC.

The chain's CDR3 is CASSQERGIINGYTF. CDR3 nucleotide sequence: TGTGCCAGCAGCCAAGAGCGAGGGATCATTAATGGCTACACCTTC. The genes are TRBV3-1 (or the pseudogene TRBV3-2) and TRBJ1-2; the D is unclear. The CDR3 covers 15 residues. CDR1 and CDR2 (germline): LGHDT, YNNKEL (reference sequence). V shed 0 bases and J shed 6 bases, with 14 bases lying between them.

This chain uses TRBV10-1 with TRBJ2-1; 9 nucleotides match TRBD2. The CDR3 runs 18 residues. V lost 0 bases and J lost 7; bases outside the gene matches: 13. Germline CDR1 reads WNHNN; CDR2 reads SYGVQD (reference sequence). The CDR3 protein is CASSESTGLGTSLNEQFF. The CDR3 DNA reads as TGCGCCAGCAGTGAGTCGACGGGTTTGGGGACTAGCTTGAATGAGCAGTTCTTC.

This clone appeared a single time. This chain uses TRBV28 with TRBJ2-5; the match to TRBD1 covers 7 bases. This CDR3 is built from 13 residues. Germline loops: CDR1 MDHEN, CDR2 SYDVKM. Trimming at V came to 6 bases and at J to 4 bases, leaving 5 bases not matched to a gene. The CDR3 coding sequence is TGTGCCAGCAGCCCGACAGGGCCAGAGACCCAGTACTTC. Residues: CASSPTGPETQYF. The entire variable domain, with the rest obtained from reference TRBV28 and TRBJ2-5, is as follows: DVKVTQSSRYLVKRTGEKVFLECVQDMDHENMFWYRQDPGLGLRLIYFSYDVKMKEKGDIPEGYSVSREKKERFSLILESASTNQTSMYLCASSPTGPETQYFGPGTRLLVL.

The chain has TRBV24-1 and TRBJ2-2; D remains ambiguous. CDR1 is KGHDR and CDR2 is SFDVKD in the germline V gene. The ends were cut back, 2 bases at V and 5 bases at J, with 17 bases in the middle. The CDR3 runs to 17 residues. Here the CDR3 reads CATSDSRVHPYTGELFF. CDR3 in DNA: TGTGCCACCAGTGATTCCCGGGTCCATCCCTATACCGGGGAGCTGTTTTTT.